The source of this T cell receptor (beta chain) is a study of OX40 agonist ivuxolimab in advanced cancers. Study-level information: Therapy given before enrollment (anti-PD-1, anti-PD-L1 or anti-CTLA-4) was allowed, and 35% to 45% had some.

Produced via immunoSEQ multiplex PCR; TCRdb's table is partial and in-frame only. Of roughly 75,000 clones in the sample, about 82% are singletons; the top ten hold approximately 6.5%. The CDR3 consists of 15 residues. Patients were ineligible given autoimmune disease history or systemic immunosuppression. V gene TRBV21-1 combines with J gene TRBJ1-1. TRBV21-1 constitutes a pseudogene. This clonotype was sampled from an adult with an advanced solid tumor such as melanoma, head and neck, liver or kidney cancer. This material consisted of CD4+ or CD8+ T cells sorted from blood, taken in a trial of the OX40 agonist ivuxolimab. CDR3 DNA: TGTGCCCCCCAACATGGAACCGACCGAGACGAGGAAGCTTTCTTT. It yields the protein CAPQHGTDRDEEAFF.